These 30 T cell receptor beta chains originate from one sample sequenced in a study of CD8 T cells in ankylosing spondylitis. In TCRdb, the 5' RACE reads were re-called with MiXCR into one record per CDR3 protein. This sample carries roughly 700,000 distinct CDR3 sequences, roughly 20% of them seen once, and the ten largest clones take 15% to 20%. Study results and limitations: One TCR beta motif, made up of eight or nine highly homologous variants, appeared characteristic of ankylosing spondylitis blood.

Their antigens are not known. Specimen: blood, either unsorted or a sorted T cell fraction (not recorded which). The receptors here all came from a male donor with ankylosing spondylitis.

V gene TRBV5-5 combines with J gene TRBJ1-5, with unresolved D. Between the trimmed V and J ends, which lost 5 bases and 0 bases, there was a span of 18 bases. CDR1 is SGHKS and CDR2 is YYEKEE in the germline V gene (reference sequence). The CDR3 loop spans 17 amino acids. The CDR3 is CASSLAWPAYSNQPQHF. The CDR3 bases are TGTGCCAGCAGTCTCGCCTGGCCGGCCTATAGCAATCAGCCCCAGCATTTT.

In its sample, this clonotype was seen a few times. The chain is built from TRBV6-2 or TRBV6-3 and TRBJ1-1, with 8 bases matching TRBD1. Germline V gene sequence: CDR1 MNHEY, CDR2 SVGEGT. V shed 5 bases and J 1 base; nucleotides not matched to a gene: 6. The CDR3 runs 15 residues. CDR3 sequence: CASSTQGAGNTEAFF. The CDR3 nucleotides are TGTGCCAGCAGTACCCAGGGGGCCGGGAACACTGAAGCTTTCTTT.

This clonotype was seen more than once but under ten times. The chain couples TRBV7-3 to TRBJ2-2; perhaps TRBD2 as D (6 bases). V lost 4 bases and J 6 bases, leaving 9 bases between the germline ends. Germline CDR1 reads SGHTA; CDR2 reads FQGTGA. The CDR3 has 13 residues. CDR3 bases: TGTGCCAGCAGCTCGGTAGCGGCCGGGGAGCTGTTTTTT. Amino acids: CASSSVAAGELFF.

The chain links TRBV12-3 or TRBV12-4 to TRBJ1-6; D unresolved. With 6 bases removed from V and 7 bases from J, the gap between germline ends came to 13 bases. There are 14 residues in the CDR3. The CDR3 DNA reads as TGTGCCAGCAGAGGCGGGGAGTCAAATTCACCCCTCCACTTT. Protein sequence: CASRGGESNSPLHF.

The V call is TRBV2, the J call TRBJ1-2; TRBD1 is a possible D gene (6 bases). V dropped 5 bases and J dropped 8 bases, with 9 bases sitting between them. Looked up from germline, CDR1 is SNHLY and CDR2 is FYNNEI. The CDR3 totals 11 residues. The chain's CDR3 is CASSPDRGYTF. The CDR3 nucleotides are TGTGCCAGCAGTCCAGACAGGGGCTACACCTTC.

This clonotype appeared a few times. The rearrangement links TRBV9 to TRBJ2-5; 15 bases align to TRBD2. The CDR3 length is 16 residues. V lost 7 bases to trimming and J lost 7 bases; unmatched junction nucleotides: 11. Germline V gene lookup returns CDR1 SGDLS and CDR2 YYNGEE. The DNA for the CDR3 is TGTGCCAGCGGAGGGGGGACTAGCGGGGGGCACGGGACCCAGTACTTC. Translating it yields CASGGGTSGGHGTQYF.

The gene calls are TRBV4-1 and TRBJ2-1, with D possibly matching TRBD1 (6 bases). The V gene's germline CDR1 is MGHRA and CDR2 YSYEKL. The CDR3 is made up of 13 amino acids. Trimming shortened V by 7 bases and J by 4 bases, and 11 bases separated the two germline ends. CDR3 in amino acids: CASKGVRYNEQFF. The CDR3 DNA reads as TGCGCCAGCAAGGGGGTTCGGTACAATGAGCAGTTCTTC.

The chain joins TRBV5-1 to TRBJ2-1, with a possible D match to TRBD2 (5 bases). V was trimmed by 4 bases and J by 3 bases, leaving 17 bases between them. This CDR3 is 16 amino acids long. Looked up from germline, CDR1 is SGHRS and CDR2 is YFSETQ. The CDR3 DNA is TGCGCCAGCAGCCATCCGGAGGCGGGTGTCTACAATGAGCAGTTCTTC. Translated: CASSHPEAGVYNEQFF.

The V call is TRBV7-9, the J call TRBJ2-5; tentatively, D is TRBD1 (6 bases). The CDR3 has 14 residues. Germline V gene data show CDR1 as SEHNR and CDR2 as FQNEAQ (reference sequence). V was cut by 0 bases and J by 5 bases, with 10 bases left in between. The CDR3 bases are TGTGCCAGCAGCTTAGCAGGGACACGGGAGACCCAGTACTTC. This gives the protein CASSLAGTRETQYF.

The chain recombines TRBV7-9 with TRBJ2-1; 7 bases map to TRBD2. The CDR3 covers 16 residues. Losses at the gene ends were 5 bases for V and 0 bases for J; bases not matched to a gene: 7. CDR1 and CDR2 (germline): SEHNR, FQNEAQ (reference sequence). CDR3 sequence (DNA): TGTGCCAGCAGCCCCCAAGCGGGGAGCTCCTACAATGAGCAGTTCTTC. It translates to CASSPQAGSSYNEQFF. The full variable domain, in which reference TRBV7-9 and TRBJ2-1 provide the parts outside the CDR3, is DTGVSQNPRHKITKRGQNVTFRCDPISEHNRLYWYRQTLGQGPEFLTYFQNEAQLEKSRLLSDRFSAERPKGSFSTLEIQRTEQGDSAMYLCASSPQAGSSYNEQFFGPGTRLTVL.

J is TRBJ2-5 and V is TRBV5-4; weak D call: TRBD2 (5 bases). V lost 4 bases, J lost 5 bases, and 12 bases lay in between. Germline V CDR1 and CDR2: SGHNT, YYREEE (reference sequence). This CDR3 has 13 amino acids. The DNA of the CDR3 is TGTGCCAGCAGCAAAGTACCGGGGGAGACCCAGTACTTC. It specifies CASSKVPGETQYF.

The chain is built from TRBV5-1 and TRBJ1-1, with D hard to call. Germline V gene lookup returns CDR1 SGHRS and CDR2 YFSETQ. The CDR3 extends over 15 amino acids. Trimming cost V 4 bases and J 2 bases, with 15 bases left between them. CDR3 DNA sequence: TGCGCCAGCAGCCGGGCGTCCAGCTCCAACACTGAAGCTTTCTTT. Translating it yields CASSRASSSNTEAFF.

This clonotype was observed a handful of times. The chain joins TRBV12-3 or TRBV12-4 to TRBJ1-2; maybe TRBD1 (6 bases). V shed 1 base and J shed 3 bases, with 9 bases lying between them. This CDR3 comprises 14 residues. CDR3 DNA: TGTGCCAGCAGTTTAGGACAGGCGCACTATGGCTACACCTTC. This translates into CASSLGQAHYGYTF.

The chain is built from TRBV28 and TRBJ1-1; D is uncertain. The CDR3 totals 12 residues. The V end was cut by 8 bases, the J end by 5 bases, with 12 bases between. From germline, CDR1 is MDHEN and CDR2 SYDVKM. The DNA for the CDR3 is TGTGCCAGCCTAGCACAGAAAACTGAAGCTTTCTTT. Protein product: CASLAQKTEAFF.

The genes are TRBV6-1 and TRBJ2-7; no clear D. CDR1 and CDR2 from the germline V gene are MNHNS and SASEGT. The CDR3 has 14 amino acids. V lost 1 base, J lost 1 base, and 8 bases lay in between. The chain's CDR3 is CASSEVALSYEQYF. In DNA, the CDR3 is TGTGCCAGCAGTGAAGTGGCTTTATCCTACGAGCAGTACTTC.

The genes are TRBV6-1 and TRBJ2-3, with D possibly TRBD1 on 5 matching bases. The CDR3 contains 16 residues. Germline-derived CDR1 and CDR2 are MNHNS and SASEGT. Trimming left V 4 bases short and J 6 bases short, with 20 bases between. This CDR3 reads CASSGHWAQGVDTQYF. The CDR3, as DNA: TGTGCCAGCAGTGGACACTGGGCCCAGGGTGTCGATACGCAGTATTTT.

As for this clonotype: A clone one base away is much larger, so this may be a read error. Without the conserved terminal phenylalanine or tryptophan, this CDR3 likely stems from a read error. The chain is built from TRBV6-2 or TRBV6-3 and TRBJ2-5, with no clear D. Germline V gene lookup returns CDR1 MNHEY and CDR2 SVGEGT. The CDR3 is 11 residues long. Trimming left V 5 bases short and J 5 bases short, with 6 bases between. The CDR3 coding sequence is TGTGCCAGCAGTCGGCGGGAGACCCAGTACTCC. It yields the protein CASSRRETQYS.

This chain links TRBV5-5 with TRBJ2-5; the D is unclear. Germline CDR1 and CDR2: SGHKS and YYEKEE (reference sequence). The CDR3 has 15 amino acids. Trimming took off 0 bases at V and 2 bases at J, with 11 bases between the two ends. For the CDR3, the DNA is TGTGCCAGCAGCTTGGCTTGGCAGCCTCAAGAGACCCAGTACTTC. It is translated as CASSLAWQPQETQYF. The entire variable domain, with the rest obtained from reference TRBV5-5 and TRBJ2-5, is as follows: DAGVTQSPTHLIKTRGQQVTLRCSPISGHKSVSWYQQVLGQGPQFIFQYYEKEERGRGNFPDRFSARQFPNYSSELNVNALLLGDSALYLCASSLAWQPQETQYFGPGTRLLVL.

This clonotype has only a few counts. This sequence joins TRBV11-2 and TRBJ2-1; TRBD2 might be the D (5 bases). This CDR3 region has 13 residues. Germline values: CDR1 SGHAT, CDR2 FQNNGV. Trimming left V 4 bases short and J 5 bases short, with 9 bases between. CDR3 in DNA: TGTGCCAGCAGCTCGAGGCGGGACAATGAGCAGTTCTTC. Residues: CASSSRRDNEQFF.

This clonotype was detected a few times. The V call is TRBV7-2, the J call TRBJ2-7, with D maybe TRBD2 (5 bases). Trimming pared 5 bases from V and 3 bases from J, leaving 11 bases between. CDR1 is SGHTA, CDR2 FQGNSA, per germline. This CDR3 is built from 13 residues. The CDR3 bases are TGTGCCAGCAGCCGCGGGCGATACTACGAGCAGTACTTC. Its protein is CASSRGRYYEQYF.

This clonotype showed up just a few times. The V gene is TRBV29-1, the J gene TRBJ1-2; D uncertain. Trimming pared 0 bases from V and 7 bases from J, leaving 3 bases between. CDR3 length equals 10 residues. Germline loops: CDR1 SQVTM, CDR2 ANQGSEA. In DNA, the CDR3 is TGCAGCGTTGAAGAGGGTGGCTACACCTTC. Translated: CSVEEGGYTF.

The rearrangement links TRBV20-1 to TRBJ2-4; D is unresolved. CDR3 size: 15 residues. V dropped 1 base and J dropped 0 bases, with 10 bases sitting between them. From germline, CDR1 is DFQATT and CDR2 SNEGSKA (reference sequence). The CDR3 sequence is CSARAAELAKNIQYF. The CDR3 DNA follows: TGCAGTGCTAGAGCGGCCGAACTAGCCAAAAACATTCAGTACTTC.

This clonotype showed up just a few times. The chain combines TRBV20-1 with TRBJ2-2; TRBD2 is a possible D gene (6 bases). This CDR3 is 14 amino acids long. The germline gives CDR1 DFQATT, CDR2 SNEGSKA (reference sequence). Deletions cut 0 bases from V and 5 bases from J, with 10 bases between. The CDR3 DNA reads TGCAGTGCTAGAGAGGGACTGACGACCGGGGAGCTGTTTTTT. Encoded protein: CSAREGLTTGELFF.

This clonotype turned up a few times. This chain uses TRBV7-9 with TRBJ2-1; 8 nucleotides align to TRBD2. The CDR3 extends over 16 amino acids. The germline CDR1 and CDR2 sequences are SEHNR and FQNEAQ (reference sequence). Losses at the gene ends were 5 bases for V and 0 bases for J; bases not matched to a gene: 6. CDR3: CASSQIAGSSYNEQFF. CDR3 nucleotide sequence: TGTGCCAGCAGCCAAATAGCGGGGAGCTCCTACAATGAGCAGTTCTTC. Combining the CDR3 with reference TRBV7-9 and TRBJ2-1 gives the whole variable domain DTGVSQNPRHKITKRGQNVTFRCDPISEHNRLYWYRQTLGQGPEFLTYFQNEAQLEKSRLLSDRFSAERPKGSFSTLEIQRTEQGDSAMYLCASSQIAGSSYNEQFFGPGTRLTVL.

The chain carries TRBV6-2 or TRBV6-3 and TRBJ2-1; TRBD2 agrees at 9 bases. Germline-derived CDR1 and CDR2 are MNHEY and SVGEGT. The CDR3 runs to 19 residues. V trimming: 6 bases; J trimming: 7 bases; junction bases outside the gene matches: 22. CDR3 in amino acids: CASSPASGLARGVSNEQFF. The CDR3 DNA follows: TGTGCCAGCAGCCCCGCTAGTGGACTAGCGAGAGGGGTTTCGAATGAGCAGTTCTTC.

The sample holds a few counts of this clonotype. The chain recombines TRBV10-3 with TRBJ1-1; tentative D call: TRBD1 (5 bases). The V end was cut by 0 bases, the J end by 1 base, with 15 bases between. Germline loops: CDR1 ENHRY, CDR2 SYGVKD. The CDR3 runs to 17 residues. The CDR3 DNA reads as TGTGCCATCAGTGAGTCAATTCGGGGCGGGGGGAACACTGAAGCTTTCTTT. This translates into CAISESIRGGGNTEAFF.

There are many counts of this clonotype. V gene TRBV5-8 combines with J gene TRBJ2-2; no reliable D call. CDR1 is SGHTS, CDR2 YDEGEE, per germline. The CDR3 covers 13 residues. The germline V and J ends were trimmed by 2 bases and 7 bases, with 9 bases remaining between them. CDR3 sequence reads: CASSFQVFGELFF. The CDR3 coding sequence is TGTGCCAGCAGCTTCCAAGTGTTCGGGGAGCTGTTTTTT.

V and J are TRBV7-9 and TRBJ2-5; 7 bases map to TRBD1. V was pared by 2 bases and J by 5 bases, with 14 bases of the junction left unmatched. The germline CDR1 and CDR2 sequences are SEHNR and FQNEAQ (reference sequence). The CDR3 consists of 17 residues. The CDR3 reads CASSLRPRQGPWETQYF. As DNA, the CDR3 is TGTGCCAGCAGCTTACGCCCGAGACAGGGTCCCTGGGAGACCCAGTACTTC.

The J gene is TRBJ1-6, the V gene TRBV7-3, with no clear D. Trimming removed 3 bases at V and 6 bases at J, with 6 bases between. The germline V gene encodes CDR1 SGHTA and CDR2 FQGTGA. The CDR3 has 13 amino acids. The CDR3 DNA reads TGTGCCAGCAGCTTGGCGATTAATTCACCCCTCCACTTT. Protein sequence: CASSLAINSPLHF.

The CDR3 spells CASSLSLGTTYEQYF. CDR3 bases: TGTGCCAGCAGCTTAAGTCTCGGGACGACTTACGAGCAGTACTTC. V usage is TRBV7-2 and J usage is TRBJ2-7, with D possibly being TRBD1 or TRBD2 (5 bases each). Germline CDR1 and CDR2: SGHTA and FQGNSA. The CDR3 covers 15 residues. V was shortened by 2 bases and J by 4 bases, with 15 bases between the two germline ends.